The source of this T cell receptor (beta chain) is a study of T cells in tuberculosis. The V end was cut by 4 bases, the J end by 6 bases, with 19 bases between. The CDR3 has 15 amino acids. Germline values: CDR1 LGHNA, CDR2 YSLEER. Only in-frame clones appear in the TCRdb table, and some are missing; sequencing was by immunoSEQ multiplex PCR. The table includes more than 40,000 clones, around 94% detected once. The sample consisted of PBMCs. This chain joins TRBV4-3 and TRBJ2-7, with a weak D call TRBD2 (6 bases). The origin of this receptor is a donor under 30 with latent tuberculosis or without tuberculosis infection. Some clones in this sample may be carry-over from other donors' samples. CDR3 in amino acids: CASSRFMGQGGEQYF. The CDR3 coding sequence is TGCGCCAGCAGCCGGTTCATGGGCCAGGGAGGCGAGCAGTACTTC.